This T cell receptor beta chain came from a study of cytomegalovirus exposure and HLA in healthy donors. CDR1 is MNHEY and CDR2 is SMNVEV in the germline V gene (reference sequence). This CDR3 region has 18 residues. Trimming removed 4 bases at V and 0 bases at J, with 21 bases between. The study ran its PCR with 60 Vbeta and 13 Jbeta primers. Some clones are missing from TCRdb's copy, which holds only in-frame ones; the method was immunoSEQ multiplex PCR. Of 150,000 or so clones in the sample, roughly 83% were seen once. At collection, donors were nominally healthy, but unrecorded immune exposures were probable. This clone was picked up a small number of times.

This TCR was recovered from a boy younger than 10 in good health and CMV-seronegative. This chain uses TRBV27 with TRBJ2-5, with D unresolved. Sequenced sample: PBMCs. Here the CDR3 reads CASSSGLGRQRYQETQYF. As DNA, the CDR3 is TGTGCCAGCAGTTCCGGTTTGGGCAGACAACGGTACCAAGAGACCCAGTACTTC.